One sample yielded the 26 T cell receptor beta chains listed below, sequenced in a study of a mutant IDH1 vaccine in newly diagnosed glioma. Method: immunoSEQ multiplex PCR; TCRdb's copy keeps in-frame clones and lacks some. The sample has fewer than 70,000 clones, 70% to 90% seen once. Which antigens these TCRs recognize remains unknown. The time point: week 11, during vaccination. Each dose delivered 300 ug of mutant IDH1 20-mer peptide subcutaneously with imiquimod. Here the sequenced sample was PBMCs, taken from a glioma patient whose treatment included an IDH1 peptide vaccine. The receptors here all came from a middle-aged man with glioma.

The gene calls are TRBV28 and TRBJ2-7, with a tentative D call TRBD2 (6 bases). This CDR3 is 14 amino acids long. The V end lost 3 bases, the J end lost 0 bases, and 9 bases lay between the germline ends. CDR1 is MDHEN, CDR2 SYDVKM, per germline. CDR3: CASSLEGTSYEQYF. The CDR3 coding sequence is TGTGCCAGCAGTTTGGAGGGTACCTCCTACGAGCAGTACTTC.

For the CDR3, the DNA is TGCGCCAGCAGCCGGGAACAGGGAATGTACACCTTC. Translation gives CASSREQGMYTF. The chain has TRBV5-1 and TRBJ1-2; tentatively, D is TRBD1 (6 bases). Trimming removed 4 bases at V and 11 bases at J, with 15 bases between. The CDR3 length is 12 residues. CDR1 and CDR2 from the germline V gene are SGHRS and YFSETQ.

Note on this clone: Other nucleotide sequences in the sample specify the same CDR3. V is TRBV5-1 and J is TRBJ1-2; 7 nucleotides line up with TRBD1. This CDR3 is built from 15 residues. Unmatched junction bases numbered 6, after V lost 0 bases and J lost 4 bases. Germline lookup yields CDR1 SGHRS and CDR2 YFSETQ. The CDR3 reads CASSLGGGSGYGYTF. In nucleotides, the CDR3 is TGCGCCAGCAGCTTGGGAGGGGGCAGCGGCTATGGCTACACCTTC.

The rearrangement joins TRBV2 to TRBJ1-1; D perhaps matches TRBD1 (6 bases). The CDR3 runs 12 residues. The ends were cut back, 5 bases at V and 5 bases at J, with 9 bases in the middle. In germline, CDR1 is SNHLY, CDR2 FYNNEI. In DNA form, the CDR3 reads TGTGCCAGCAGTACAGGGATAACTGAAGCTTTCTTT. Protein sequence: CASSTGITEAFF.

The chain links TRBV30 to TRBJ2-2, with TRBD2 as a possible D gene (5 bases). Trimming shortened V by 5 bases and J by 5 bases, and 15 bases separated the two germline ends. Germline-derived CDR1 and CDR2 are GTSNPN and SVGIG (reference sequence). This CDR3 spans 14 amino acids. CDR3: CAWDRDAGTGELFF. CDR3 nucleotide sequence: TGTGCCTGGGACCGGGATGCAGGAACCGGGGAGCTGTTTTTT.

The genes are TRBV28 and TRBJ2-7; D not certain. The V gene lost 7 bases and the J gene lost 2 bases, with 15 bases spanning the gap. There are 14 residues in the CDR3. Germline loops: CDR1 MDHEN, CDR2 SYDVKM. CDR3 in DNA: TGTGCCAGCACCACAATTTCCCCCACCTACGAGCAGTACTTC. This encodes CASTTISPTYEQYF.

V usage is TRBV11-2 and J usage is TRBJ2-7; 9 nucleotides agree with TRBD2. The trim removed 0 bases at V and 5 bases at J, leaving 11 bases unmatched. Germline V gives CDR1 SGHAT, CDR2 FQNNGV. The CDR3 loop spans 17 amino acids. CDR3 sequence (DNA): TGTGCCAGCAGCTTAGATCGGAAGGCTAGCGGGGTCCACGAGCAGTACGTC. Translated: CASSLDRKASGVHEQYV.

CDR3 in DNA: TGTGCCAGCAGGAGAGCCGGGACTTTAAACGAGCAGTACTTC. Translation gives CASRRAGTLNEQYF. This sequence joins TRBV27 and TRBJ2-7; D is perhaps TRBD2 (6 bases). V gave up 6 bases and J gave up 5 bases, with 17 bases separating them. Germline V lookup: CDR1 MNHEY, CDR2 SMNVEV (reference sequence). CDR3 size: 14 residues.

The rearrangement joins TRBV6-1 to TRBJ1-4; D gene ambiguous. Germline CDR1 is MNHNS and CDR2 is SASEGT. The CDR3 consists of 13 residues. V was trimmed by 0 bases and J by 7 bases, leaving 6 bases between them. CDR3 bases: TGTGCCAGCAGTGAAGCTGCGTCTGAAAAACTGTTTTTT. Protein sequence: CASSEAASEKLFF.

The chain has TRBV19 and TRBJ2-1; D gene uncertain. The CDR3 is 11 amino acids. CDR1 and CDR2 (germline): LNHDA, SQIVND (reference sequence). V was clipped by 4 bases and J by 10 bases, with 8 bases between them. The CDR3 sequence: CASSTQREQFF. The CDR3 DNA reads as TGTGCCAGTAGTACCCAGAGGGAGCAGTTCTTC.

The chain is built from TRBV28 and TRBJ2-7; TRBD1 or TRBD2 may be the D gene (5 bases each). Looked up from germline, CDR1 is MDHEN and CDR2 is SYDVKM. The CDR3 length is 14 residues. Trimming removed 8 bases from V and 0 bases from J, with 14 bases in between. The CDR3 nucleotides are TGTGCCAGCCTAGAAGCAGGGAGCTCCTACGAGCAGTACTTC. This sequence encodes CASLEAGSSYEQYF.

The V call is TRBV11-2, the J call TRBJ1-4; no clear D. V lost 5 bases to trimming and J lost 7 bases, with 14 bases between them. There are 14 residues in the CDR3. Germline V gene lookup returns CDR1 SGHAT and CDR2 FQNNGV. The CDR3 DNA reads as TGTGCCAGCAGCCCCTATCCGAGATCTGAAAAACTGTTTTTT. Protein: CASSPYPRSEKLFF.

To note about this clone: The junction and the germline gene differ at one end; a read error may be behind it. The V call is TRBV5-4, the J call TRBJ1-1; TRBD1 might be the D (6 bases). Per the germline V gene, CDR1 is SGHNT and CDR2 is YYREEE (reference sequence). The CDR3 sequence is 14 residues long. In DNA form, the CDR3 reads TGTGCCAACAGCTTGATCTCAGGGGCCACTGAAGCTTTCTTT. Translation gives CANSLISGATEAFF.

The rearrangement joins TRBV9 to TRBJ2-1, with TRBD1 as a possible D gene (6 bases). The CDR3 is 11 residues long. Looked up from germline, CDR1 is SGDLS and CDR2 is YYNGEE. With 4 bases removed from V and 10 bases from J, the gap between germline ends came to 9 bases. Written as DNA, the CDR3 is TGTGCCAGCAGCACGAGGGGGGAGCAGTTCTTC. Encoded protein: CASSTRGEQFF.

This rearrangement joins TRBV5-1 to TRBJ2-7; D is perhaps TRBD1 (5 bases). Trimming stripped 3 bases from V and 2 bases from J, with 9 bases between. Looked up from germline, CDR1 is SGHRS and CDR2 is YFSETQ. The CDR3 extends over 13 amino acids. The DNA for the CDR3 is TGCGCCAGCAGCTCGGCAGGGACCTACGAGCAGTACTTC. Translation: CASSSAGTYEQYF.

The chain combines TRBV7-8 with TRBJ1-2, with TRBD1 identical over 8 bases. The CDR3 consists of 14 residues. In germline, CDR1 is SGHVS, CDR2 FQNEAQ. The ends lost 6 bases at V and 4 bases at J; junction bases unmatched: 7. The CDR3: CASSPPGQAYGYTF. The CDR3 DNA sequence: TGTGCCAGCAGTCCTCCGGGACAGGCCTATGGCTACACCTTC.

The chain links TRBV25-1 to TRBJ2-1, with 15 nucleotides matching TRBD2. V gave up 6 bases and J gave up 7 bases; unmatched junction bases: 7. This CDR3 spans 16 amino acids. Germline CDR1 and CDR2: MGHDK and SYGVNS. This CDR3 is CASSNPGLAGGNEQFF. CDR3 nucleotide sequence: TGTGCCAGCAGCAATCCGGGACTAGCGGGAGGTAATGAGCAGTTCTTC. The entire variable domain, with the rest obtained from reference TRBV25-1 and TRBJ2-1, is as follows: EADIYQTPRYLVIGTGKKITLECSQTMGHDKMYWYQQDPGMELHLIHYSYGVNSTEKGDLSSESTVSRIRTEHFPLTLESARPSHTSQYLCASSNPGLAGGNEQFFGPGTRLTVL.

This clone has only one observation. The rearrangement links TRBV4-2 to TRBJ1-1, with D unresolved. The CDR3 sequence is 15 residues long. Trimming cost V 1 base and J 1 base, with 10 bases left between them. Germline V lookup: CDR1 LGHNA, CDR2 YNFKEQ. The CDR3 protein is CASSQVLAKNTEAFF. The CDR3 nucleotides are TGTGCCAGCAGCCAAGTCTTAGCAAAGAACACTGAAGCTTTCTTT.

V and J are TRBV14 and TRBJ1-6; D perhaps matches TRBD1 (5 bases). The CDR3 loop spans 13 amino acids. V shed 3 bases and J shed 10 bases, with 10 bases lying between them. Germline V gene sequence: CDR1 SGHDN, CDR2 FVKESK. CDR3 nucleotide sequence: TGTGCCAGCAGCCACGGGGGGAGGTCACCCCTCCACTTT. Amino acid sequence: CASSHGGRSPLHF.

The chain has TRBV11-2 and TRBJ1-3; D is ambiguous. With 1 base removed from V and 1 base from J, the gap between germline ends came to 8 bases. The germline V gene encodes CDR1 SGHAT and CDR2 FQNNGV. This CDR3 is built from 15 residues. This chain's CDR3 is CASSLAGSSGNTIYF. CDR3 coding DNA: TGTGCCAGCAGCTTAGCGGGGTCATCTGGAAACACCATATATTTT.

The rearrangement uses TRBV5-5 and TRBJ2-7; 9 nucleotides align to TRBD1. The CDR3 extends over 15 amino acids. With V trimmed by 7 bases and J by 4 bases, 12 bases remained unmatched. Germline assignment: CDR1 SGHKS and CDR2 YYEKEE (reference sequence). Here the CDR3 reads CASSGGQGQQYEQYF. The CDR3 coding sequence is TGTGCCAGCTCTGGGGGACAGGGCCAACAATACGAGCAGTACTTC.

This rearrangement joins TRBV28 to TRBJ2-1, with D tentatively TRBD1 or TRBD2 (5 bases each). The ends were cut back, 8 bases at V and 0 bases at J, with 11 bases in the middle. This CDR3 is 14 amino acids long. Germline CDR1 and CDR2: MDHEN and SYDVKM. Written as DNA, the CDR3 is TGTGCCAGCGAGGGGTCCCTCTCCTACAATGAGCAGTTCTTC. It encodes CASEGSLSYNEQFF.

This chain uses TRBV28 with TRBJ2-7; 8 nucleotides line up with TRBD1. The trim removed 5 bases at V and 3 bases at J, leaving 12 bases unmatched. The CDR3 totals 16 residues. Germline assignment: CDR1 MDHEN and CDR2 SYDVKM. The CDR3 DNA is TGTGCCAGCAGTACCAAGACAGGGGCTTTGGGCTACGAGCAGTACTTC. Protein sequence: CASSTKTGALGYEQYF.

This chain uses TRBV6-6 with TRBJ1-1; unclear D gene. V dropped 0 bases and J dropped 4 bases, with 12 bases sitting between them. Germline CDR1 and CDR2: MNHNY and SVGAGI (reference sequence). This CDR3 is 15 amino acids long. The CDR3 coding sequence is TGTGCCAGCAGTTACTCGCGGGCATCGGGCACTGAAGCTTTCTTT. Its translation: CASSYSRASGTEAFF.

The chain is built from TRBV27 and TRBJ2-7; weak D call: TRBD2 (6 bases). Germline CDR1 MNHEY, CDR2 SMNVEV (reference sequence). Trimming took 1 base from V and 3 from J, leaving 13 bases between them. The CDR3 extends over 15 amino acids. The CDR3 bases are TGTGCCAGCAGTTTATGGGGAGGACTGGTCTACGAGCAGTACTTC. Protein: CASSLWGGLVYEQYF.

This chain connects TRBV25-1 to TRBJ2-2; D gene unclear. The CDR3 runs 16 residues. CDR1 and CDR2 (germline): MGHDK, SYGVNS. Deletions cut 1 base from V and 4 bases from J, with 13 bases between. The CDR3 loop reads CASSEFGVSVTGELFF. In nucleotides, the CDR3 is TGTGCCAGCAGTGAATTTGGGGTTTCGGTCACCGGGGAGCTGTTTTTT.